The 11 T cell receptor beta chains reported below all come from one sample, sequenced in a study of T cell changes during pregnancy in multiple sclerosis. Profiled with immunoSEQ multiplex PCR; TCRdb holds only in-frame clones, not every one. This sample has 50,000 to 75,000 clones, with approximately 90% found just once. Material: peripheral blood, obtained in the third trimester of pregnancy. The receptors stem from a female donor in good health, enrolled as a control in a pregnancy study.

In DNA, the CDR3 is TGTGCCATCAGGAGACTAGCGGGAAAAAAGGGTGAAGGCACAGATACGCAGTATTTT. Translating gives CAIRRLAGKKGEGTDTQYF. The rearrangement uses TRBV10-3 and TRBJ2-3; 11 bases map to TRBD2. V shed 6 bases and J 1 base; nucleotides not matched to a gene: 15. Germline lookup yields CDR1 ENHRY and CDR2 SYGVKD. This CDR3 is 19 amino acids long.

Notes on this clone: The junction shows a germline mismatch at one end, possibly a read error. The V gene is TRBV15, the J gene TRBJ1-3; D is uncertain. The CDR3 has 14 amino acids. Looked up from germline, CDR1 is LNHNV and CDR2 is YYDKDF (reference sequence). The CDR3 loop is CATSTQISGNTIYF. The CDR3 DNA sequence: TGTGCCACGAGCACACAGATCTCTGGAAACACCATATATTTT.

V usage is TRBV2 and J usage is TRBJ1-5; D gene unclear. Trimming pared 2 bases from V and 5 bases from J, leaving 10 bases between. Germline V gene sequence: CDR1 SNHLY, CDR2 FYNNEI. The length of the CDR3 is 14 residues. The CDR3 reads CASSETRGDQPQHF. As DNA, the CDR3 is TGTGCCAGCAGTGAAACCCGGGGTGATCAGCCCCAGCATTTT.

V gene TRBV6-6 combines with J gene TRBJ2-4; no firm D call. Trimming stripped 3 bases from V and 0 bases from J, with 6 bases between. Germline CDR1 and CDR2: MNHNY and SVGAGI (reference sequence). This CDR3 is built from 14 residues. The CDR3 here is CASSYGLAKNIQYF. CDR3 sequence (DNA): TGTGCCAGCAGTTATGGCCTAGCCAAAAACATTCAGTACTTC.

The CDR3 DNA sequence: TGTGCCAGCAGTGACAGGGACTCTGGCAATCAGCCCCAGCATTTT. It encodes CASSDRDSGNQPQHF. The chain couples TRBV28 to TRBJ1-5; 7 bases agree with TRBD1. V shed 5 bases, J shed 2 bases, and the junction held 6 bases outside the gene matches. The CDR3 is made up of 15 amino acids. CDR1 MDHEN and CDR2 SYDVKM come from the germline V gene. The full variable domain, its missing parts supplied by reference TRBV28 and TRBJ1-5, is DVKVTQSSRYLVKRTGEKVFLECVQDMDHENMFWYRQDPGLGLRLIYFSYDVKMKEKGDIPEGYSVSREKKERFSLILESASTNQTSMYLCASSDRDSGNQPQHFGDGTRLSIL.

V gene TRBV28 combines with J gene TRBJ2-7; TRBD2 agrees at 9 bases. The CDR3 loop spans 15 amino acids. Germline-derived CDR1 and CDR2 are MDHEN and SYDVKM. V gave up 6 bases and J gave up 3 bases; unmatched junction bases: 9. CDR3 region: CASRGEGLAFYEQYF. The CDR3 DNA is TGTGCCAGCAGGGGGGAGGGACTAGCTTTCTACGAGCAGTACTTC.

In DNA, the CDR3 is TGTGCCAGCACCAGGGGTGGAGTCCTCTCTGGGGCCAACGTCCTGACTTTC. As protein: CASTRGGVLSGANVLTF. The chain uses TRBV27 and TRBJ2-6, with a tentative D call TRBD1 (6 bases). V lost 7 bases and J lost 0, with 16 bases in between. The CDR3 contains 17 residues. Germline V CDR1 and CDR2: MNHEY, SMNVEV (reference sequence).

This chain uses TRBV5-1 with TRBJ2-7; 8 nucleotides align to TRBD1. Germline CDR1 reads SGHRS; CDR2 reads YFSETQ. This CDR3 comprises 14 residues. J gave up 7 bases and V 7 bases, and 13 bases lay outside the gene matches. The CDR3 loop reads CASSPDRVTPEQYF. CDR3 DNA sequence: TGCGCCAGCTCCCCGGACAGGGTAACACCAGAGCAGTACTTC.

This chain uses TRBV11-2 with TRBJ2-5; D may be TRBD2 (6 bases). With 2 bases removed from V and 4 bases from J, the gap between germline ends came to 11 bases. The CDR3 has 14 residues. CDR1 is SGHAT, CDR2 FQNNGV, per germline. CDR3 in amino acids: CASSLNPAGETQYF. The CDR3 bases are TGTGCCAGCAGCTTAAACCCAGCGGGAGAGACCCAGTACTTC.

The chain joins TRBV7-9 to TRBJ2-7, with D possibly TRBD2 on 6 matching bases. V lost 0 bases to trimming and J lost 2 bases, with 8 bases between them. CDR3 length: 14 residues. Germline values: CDR1 SEHNR, CDR2 FQNEAQ (reference sequence). The CDR3 DNA sequence: TGTGCCAGCAGCTTAGCGGGGACTGCCTACGAGCAGTACTTC. This sequence encodes CASSLAGTAYEQYF.

J is TRBJ2-7 and V is TRBV11-3, with D perhaps matching TRBD2 (5 bases). There are 12 residues in the CDR3. Trimming removed 3 bases from V and 12 bases from J, with 15 bases in between. Germline CDR1 SGHNT, CDR2 YENEEA. CDR3 sequence reads: CASSFASRYPYF. The CDR3 DNA sequence: TGTGCCAGCAGCTTCGCTAGCCGGTATCCGTACTTC.